One and the same sample provided the 27 T cell receptor beta chains below, sequenced in a study of T cells expressing NK-cell markers. TCRdb reprocessed the 5' RACE reads, keeping one entry per CDR3 protein, no DNA. The repertoire shows 350,000 to 500,000 distinct CDR3 sequences; the top ten hold 7.3%. The sample taken for sequencing was blood T cells: a sorted CD56 or NKG2C T cell subset, CD4+ or CD8+ T cells, or bulk PBMC T cells (not recorded which). The receptor source for this set is a woman aged 18 to 75 in good health.

The J gene is TRBJ2-1, the V gene TRBV6-4; TCRdb's D call of TRBD2 is untestable without DNA. CDR1 is MRHNA and CDR2 is SNTAGT in the germline V gene. The CDR3 length is 17 residues. CDR3 residues: CASSPGLAGGSYNEQFF.

The gene calls are TRBV29-1 and TRBJ2-5; TCRdb picks TRBD1, but there is no DNA to check that call. Germline CDR1 reads SQVTM; CDR2 reads ANQGSEA. CDR3 length: 12 amino acids. The CDR3 sequence is CSAEGDTKTQYF.

CDR3 sequence reads: CASSSVGASGNTIYF. The chain has TRBV6-5 and TRBJ1-3; TCRdb's assignment of TRBD1 cannot be checked, as there is no DNA. The CDR3 has 15 amino acids. CDR1 is MNHEY, CDR2 SVGAGI, per germline.

The chain uses TRBV20-1 and TRBJ1-5; the D call of TRBD1 rests on TCRdb alone, since no DNA is present to check it. The CDR3 loop spans 14 amino acids. In germline, CDR1 is DFQATT, CDR2 SNEGSKA (reference sequence). The CDR3 region is CSAEGTGQYQPQHF.

The chain couples TRBV6-1 to TRBJ2-5; TCRdb's D gene call, TRBD2, goes unchecked for lack of DNA. Germline loops: CDR1 MNHNS, CDR2 SASEGT. The CDR3 sequence is 15 residues long. CDR3 region: CASRRTSVLQETQYF.

V usage is TRBV7-2 and J usage is TRBJ1-4; without DNA, the TCRdb call of TRBD1 cannot be checked. This CDR3 contains 14 residues. From germline, CDR1 is SGHTA and CDR2 FQGNSA. The CDR3 reads CASSSPSGTSKLFF.

The chain joins TRBV30 to TRBJ2-1. CDR1 is GTSNPN, CDR2 SVGIG, per germline (reference sequence). The CDR3 runs to 15 residues. The CDR3 reads CAWSVLQSSYNEQFF.

This rearrangement joins TRBV20-1 to TRBJ2-3; the TCRdb call, TRBD1, lacks DNA for checking. The germline CDR1 and CDR2 sequences are DFQATT and SNEGSKA (reference sequence). The CDR3 runs to 14 residues. CDR3 residues: CSARVPGGTDTQYF.

V and J are TRBV20-1 and TRBJ1-6; the TCRdb D gene call, TRBD1, has no DNA to confirm it. The CDR3 runs to 12 residues. Germline V CDR1 and CDR2: DFQATT, SNEGSKA (reference sequence). Here the CDR3 reads CSAKTGNSPLHF.

This chain links TRBV10-3 with TRBJ2-7; the TRBD1 assignment by TCRdb is unverifiable without DNA. This CDR3 contains 14 residues. Germline V gene data show CDR1 as ENHRY and CDR2 as SYGVKD. CDR3 residues: CAISRGQGAYEQYF.

This rearrangement joins TRBV12-3 or TRBV12-4 to TRBJ2-1; the TCRdb D gene call, TRBD2, has no DNA to confirm it. There are 15 residues in the CDR3. CDR3 sequence reads: CASSGTSGRYNEQFF.

The chain combines TRBV28 with TRBJ2-1. The CDR3 totals 15 residues. The germline gives CDR1 MDHEN, CDR2 SYDVKM. The CDR3: CASSLELSSYNEQFF.

The V call is TRBV29-1, the J call TRBJ2-7; TCRdb reports TRBD1, a call that lacks DNA to check it against. Germline-derived CDR1 and CDR2 are SQVTM and ANQGSEA. The CDR3 sequence is 11 residues long. CDR3 loop: CSATTGTEQYF.

CDR3: CSATPGQRGTYEQYF. The chain carries TRBV29-1 and TRBJ2-7; TCRdb designates TRBD1, a call that cannot be tested without DNA. Germline V CDR1 and CDR2: SQVTM, ANQGSEA. This CDR3 is 15 amino acids long.

The genes are TRBV5-4 and TRBJ1-4. From germline, CDR1 is SGHNT and CDR2 YYREEE (reference sequence). This CDR3 is built from 14 residues. CDR3 region: CASSFGATNEKLFF. Full variable domain (remainder filled in from reference TRBV5-4 and TRBJ1-4): ETGVTQSPTHLIKTRGQQVTLRCSSQSGHNTVSWYQQALGQGPQFIFQYYREEENGRGNFPPRFSGLQFPNYSSELNVNALELDDSALYLCASSFGATNEKLFFGSGTQLSVL.

The chain is built from TRBV5-1 and TRBJ2-5; TCRdb designates TRBD1, a call that cannot be tested without DNA. Per germline, CDR1 SGHRS and CDR2 YFSETQ. The CDR3 contains 15 residues. The CDR3 region is CASSLAFRTGGLEYF.

This chain uses TRBV29-1 with TRBJ2-1. Germline V gives CDR1 SQVTM, CDR2 ANQGSEA. The CDR3 has 13 amino acids. The CDR3 loop reads CSVSQKSYNEQFF.

This rearrangement joins TRBV27 to TRBJ2-1; the D call of TRBD1 rests on TCRdb alone, since no DNA is present to check it. CDR1 is MNHEY and CDR2 is SMNVEV in the germline V gene (reference sequence). The CDR3 loop spans 12 amino acids. The CDR3 region is CASGGNYNEQFF.

V is TRBV29-1 and J is TRBJ1-1; without DNA, the TCRdb call of TRBD1 cannot be checked. Germline CDR1 SQVTM, CDR2 ANQGSEA. CDR3 length equals 13 residues. CDR3 sequence reads: CSALNRGVTEAFF.

The chain recombines TRBV6-5 with TRBJ1-4. From germline, CDR1 is MNHEY and CDR2 SVGAGI. The CDR3 runs 14 residues. The CDR3 is CASSWSRNGVKLFF.

V usage is TRBV4-3 and J usage is TRBJ2-2; without DNA, the TCRdb call of TRBD1 cannot be checked. Germline lookup yields CDR1 LGHNA and CDR2 YSLEER. The CDR3 length is 16 residues. CDR3 loop: CASSQDRTGSTGELFF.

The V and J genes are TRBV12-3 or TRBV12-4 and TRBJ1-2; TCRdb proposes TRBD1, but this gene call is untestable without DNA. The CDR3 consists of 14 residues. CDR3: CASSGQGSERGYTF.

This chain joins TRBV12-3 or TRBV12-4 and TRBJ1-1. The CDR3 is 11 amino acids. The CDR3 reads CASSLFTEAFF.

The V and J genes are TRBV7-2 and TRBJ2-5. The CDR3 has 15 residues. The germline gives CDR1 SGHTA, CDR2 FQGNSA. The CDR3 reads CASSLGGPYGETQYF.

The chain has TRBV5-1 and TRBJ2-1; no DNA is available, so the TRBD2 call from TCRdb remains unchecked. Germline CDR1 SGHRS, CDR2 YFSETQ. This CDR3 has 14 amino acids. CDR3 sequence: CASSWSSGIPEQFF.

V is TRBV5-1 and J is TRBJ1-1; TCRdb lists TRBD1, though no DNA is available to test this call. This CDR3 comprises 14 residues. Germline CDR1 SGHRS, CDR2 YFSETQ. The CDR3 is CASSYRGLYTEAFF.

The chain joins TRBV6-4 to TRBJ2-3; there is no DNA to check the TCRdb D call of TRBD1. Germline CDR1 reads MRHNA; CDR2 reads SNTAGT. There are 15 residues in the CDR3. This chain's CDR3 is CASSDSSGGTDTQYF.